This T cell receptor beta chain comes out of a study of cytomegalovirus exposure and HLA in healthy donors. Study as a whole: Researchers found that roughly 80% of some 400 genotyped donors fell within the Caucasian-associated ancestry cluster.

The ends lost 6 bases at V and 10 bases at J; junction bases unmatched: 6. The germline V gene encodes CDR1 LNHNV and CDR2 YYDKDF (reference sequence). The CDR3 runs 12 residues. Study-level points and caveats: In all likelihood, a cluster of highly shared sequence variants was a sequencing artifact.

Healthy individuals who donated bone marrow served as the donors. A multiplex PCR was run with 60 Vbeta primers and 13 Jbeta primers. Clones were read by immunoSEQ multiplex PCR, and TCRdb kept only the in-frame ones, dropping some. The profile shows 130,000 or so clones, 50% to 80% of them singletons. For this clone: Its matching antigen is unknown.

The origin of this receptor is a woman in her thirties or forties in good health and CMV-seropositive. The specimen was PBMCs. The chain uses TRBV15 and TRBJ2-1, with 7 nucleotides matching TRBD1. In DNA, the CDR3 is TGTGCCACCAGGATACAGGGGAGCGAGCAGTTCTTC. This translates into CATRIQGSEQFF.